These T cell receptor beta chains were read from a single sample in a study of OX40 agonist ivuxolimab in advanced cancers. This table comes from immunoSEQ multiplex PCR, and its TCRdb copy is limited to in-frame clones, with some not included. Among 15,000 to 20,000 clones listed, 82% were seen once. The specimen comprised CD4+ or CD8+ T cells sorted from blood, sampled in a trial of the OX40 agonist ivuxolimab. The receptor set was obtained from an adult with an advanced solid tumor such as melanoma, head and neck, liver or kidney cancer. The CDR3 runs from the conserved cysteine through the conserved F or W. The order of the fields is clone size, V gene, CDR3 length, D gene, J gene, CDR3 protein, CDR3 DNA. The D gene is left open where the match is weak. Clone size, where shown, is once, few, many, or a class for clones that have expanded.

clone_size: few
v_call: TRBV4-3
cdr3_length: 17
d_call: TRBD2
j_call: TRBJ2-3
cdr3_aa: CASSQDRPSGGADTQYF
cdr3_nt: TGCGCCAGCAGCCAAGATCGTCCTAGCGGGGGGGCAGATACGCAGTATTTT

clone_size: .
v_call: TRBV30
cdr3_length: 13
d_call: .
j_call: TRBJ2-5
cdr3_aa: CAWERLESETQYF
cdr3_nt: TGTGCCTGGGAACGACTTGAATCAGAGACCCAGTACTTC

clone_size: .
v_call: TRBV6-6
cdr3_length: 13
d_call: .
j_call: TRBJ1-1
cdr3_aa: CASSKQGRMEAFF
cdr3_nt: TGTGCCAGCAGTAAACAGGGTAGGATGGAAGCTTTCTTT

clone_size: once
v_call: TRBV28
cdr3_length: 12
d_call: .
j_call: TRBJ2-2
cdr3_aa: CASNARAGELFF
cdr3_nt: TGTGCCAGCAACGCGAGGGCCGGGGAGCTGTTTTTT

clone_size: .
v_call: TRBV6-5
cdr3_length: 13
d_call: .
j_call: TRBJ1-1
cdr3_aa: CASSGNRYTEAFF
cdr3_nt: TGTGCCAGCAGTGGGAACAGGTACACTGAAGCTTTCTTT

clone_size: .
v_call: TRBV7-9
cdr3_length: 14
d_call: TRBD2
j_call: TRBJ2-5
cdr3_aa: CASSLKGGGETQYF
cdr3_nt: TGTGCCAGCAGCTTAAAAGGCGGGGGAGAGACCCAGTACTTC

clone_size: .
v_call: TRBV6-5
cdr3_length: 15
d_call: .
j_call: TRBJ2-2
cdr3_aa: CASRKTATNTGELFF
cdr3_nt: TGTGCCAGCAGGAAGACTGCTACGAACACCGGGGAGCTGTTTTTT

clone_size: .
v_call: TRBV5-1
cdr3_length: 13
d_call: TRBD1
j_call: TRBJ1-2
cdr3_aa: CASRLDREDGYTF
cdr3_nt: TGCGCCAGCAGACTGGACAGGGAGGATGGCTACACCTTC

clone_size: .
v_call: TRBV18
cdr3_length: 14
d_call: TRBD1
j_call: TRBJ1-1
cdr3_aa: CASSPGQGETEAFF
cdr3_nt: TGTGCCAGCTCACCGGGACAGGGGGAAACTGAAGCTTTCTTT

clone_size: .
v_call: TRBV2
cdr3_length: 14
d_call: .
j_call: TRBJ1-4
cdr3_aa: CASVRGGANEKLFF
cdr3_nt: TGTGCCAGCGTCCGAGGTGGGGCTAATGAAAAACTGTTTTTT

clone_size: .
v_call: TRBV19
cdr3_length: 14
d_call: .
j_call: TRBJ2-5
cdr3_aa: CASSMGQQRETQYF
cdr3_nt: TGTGCCAGTAGTATGGGGCAGCAGCGGGAGACCCAGTACTTC

clone_size: .
v_call: TRBV5-1
cdr3_length: 14
d_call: .
j_call: TRBJ2-3
cdr3_aa: CASSLAGDTDTQYF
cdr3_nt: TGCGCCAGCAGCTTGGCCGGCGACACAGATACGCAGTATTTT

clone_size: .
v_call: TRBV5-6
cdr3_length: 14
d_call: .
j_call: TRBJ1-2
cdr3_aa: CASSLDRSNYGYTF
cdr3_nt: TGTGCCAGCAGCTTGGACAGGTCTAACTATGGCTACACCTTC

clone_size: .
v_call: TRBV7-9
cdr3_length: 14
d_call: .
j_call: TRBJ2-3
cdr3_aa: CASSHRPVTDTQYF
cdr3_nt: TGTGCCAGCAGCCATCGACCGGTCACAGATACGCAGTATTTT

clone_size: .
v_call: TRBV27
cdr3_length: 18
d_call: TRBD2
j_call: TRBJ2-1
cdr3_aa: CASSLGTSGRARNNEQFF
cdr3_nt: TGTGCCAGCAGCCTAGGGACTAGCGGGAGGGCAAGGAACAATGAGCAGTTCTTC

clone_size: .
v_call: TRBV28
cdr3_length: 13
d_call: TRBD2
j_call: TRBJ2-7
cdr3_aa: CAIGLAGRDEQYF
cdr3_nt: TGTGCCATAGGGCTAGCGGGGCGGGACGAGCAGTACTTC

clone_size: once
v_call: TRBV4-1
cdr3_length: 15
d_call: TRBD1
j_call: TRBJ1-1
cdr3_aa: CASSQTGTGDTEAFF
cdr3_nt: TGCGCCAGCAGCCAAACCGGGACAGGGGACACTGAAGCTTTCTTT

clone_size: few
v_call: TRBV29-1
cdr3_length: 13
d_call: .
j_call: TRBJ2-1
cdr3_aa: CSVVAGTYNEQFF
cdr3_nt: TGCAGCGTTGTGGCAGGGACTTACAATGAGCAGTTCTTC

clone_size: few
v_call: TRBV9
cdr3_length: 13
d_call: .
j_call: TRBJ2-1
cdr3_aa: CASSVGGGNEQFF
cdr3_nt: TGTGCCAGCAGCGTAGGGGGAGGCAATGAGCAGTTCTTC

clone_size: .
v_call: TRBV6-6
cdr3_length: 14
d_call: .
j_call: TRBJ1-2
cdr3_aa: CASSYSAGAPGYTF
cdr3_nt: TGTGCCAGCAGTTACTCCGCAGGGGCACCGGGCTACACCTTC

clone_size: .
v_call: TRBV28
cdr3_length: 15
d_call: TRBD2
j_call: TRBJ2-7
cdr3_aa: CASFLAGTSGNEQYF
cdr3_nt: TGTGCCAGCTTCCTGGCCGGGACTAGCGGGAACGAGCAGTACTTC

clone_size: .
v_call: TRBV11-3
cdr3_length: 15
d_call: TRBD1
j_call: TRBJ2-1
cdr3_aa: CASSLETGYSNEQFF
cdr3_nt: TGTGCCAGCAGCTTAGAGACAGGGTACAGCAATGAGCAGTTCTTC

clone_size: .
v_call: TRBV7-2
cdr3_length: 15
d_call: .
j_call: TRBJ1-6
cdr3_aa: CASSPSLAGMSPLHF
cdr3_nt: TGTGCCAGCAGCCCGTCCTTGGCAGGGATGTCACCCCTCCACTTT

clone_size: .
v_call: TRBV2
cdr3_length: 11
d_call: .
j_call: TRBJ2-5
cdr3_aa: CASSDWQTQYF
cdr3_nt: TGTGCCAGCAGTGATTGGCAGACCCAGTACTTC

clone_size: once
v_call: TRBV10-1
cdr3_length: 16
d_call: .
j_call: TRBJ2-5
cdr3_aa: CASSESKWTRRETQYF
cdr3_nt: TGCGCCAGCAGTGAGTCGAAGTGGACACGGAGAGAGACCCAGTACTTC

clone_size: few
v_call: TRBV7-2
cdr3_length: 15
d_call: TRBD1
j_call: TRBJ2-7
cdr3_aa: CASSGTGKSSYEQYF
cdr3_nt: TGTGCCAGCAGCGGGACAGGAAAAAGCTCCTACGAGCAGTACTTC

clone_size: once
v_call: TRBV5-4
cdr3_length: 12
d_call: TRBD1
j_call: TRBJ1-6
cdr3_aa: CASSPDRKPLHF
cdr3_nt: TGTGCCAGCAGCCCGGACAGGAAGCCTCTCCACTTT

clone_size: .
v_call: TRBV25-1
cdr3_length: 15
d_call: .
j_call: TRBJ1-1
cdr3_aa: CASSEWSSSNTEAFF
cdr3_nt: TGTGCCAGCAGTGAATGGAGCTCGTCGAACACTGAAGCTTTCTTT

clone_size: once
v_call: TRBV16
cdr3_length: 16
d_call: .
j_call: TRBJ1-3
cdr3_aa: CASSWLIGASGNTIYF
cdr3_nt: TGTGCCAGCAGCTGGTTAATAGGAGCCTCTGGAAACACCATATATTTT

clone_size: .
v_call: TRBV5-1
cdr3_length: 15
d_call: .
j_call: TRBJ2-7
cdr3_aa: CASSLVQGRQYEQYF
cdr3_nt: TGCGCCAGCAGCTTGGTACAGGGGAGGCAGTACGAGCAGTACTTC

clone_size: .
v_call: TRBV7-2
cdr3_length: 12
d_call: .
j_call: TRBJ1-4
cdr3_aa: CASSWAGEKLFF
cdr3_nt: TGTGCCAGCAGCTGGGCGGGCGAAAAACTGTTTTTT

clone_size: .
v_call: TRBV5-5
cdr3_length: 15
d_call: .
j_call: TRBJ1-5
cdr3_aa: CASSPVGGVDQPQHF
cdr3_nt: TGTGCCAGCAGCCCCGTGGGGGGGGTGGATCAGCCCCAGCATTTT

clone_size: .
v_call: TRBV9
cdr3_length: 15
d_call: TRBD1
j_call: TRBJ1-1
cdr3_aa: CASTPSGTGKTEAFF
cdr3_nt: TGTGCCAGCACCCCTAGTGGGACAGGGAAAACTGAAGCTTTCTTT

clone_size: .
v_call: TRBV6-5
cdr3_length: 14
d_call: .
j_call: TRBJ2-7
cdr3_aa: CASRPGTNSYEQYF
cdr3_nt: TGTGCCAGCAGACCCGGGACAAACTCCTACGAGCAGTACTTC

clone_size: .
v_call: TRBV5-6
cdr3_length: 15
d_call: TRBD2
j_call: TRBJ2-3
cdr3_aa: CASTGKRGSTDTQYF
cdr3_nt: TGTGCCAGCACCGGGAAGCGGGGGAGCACAGATACGCAGTATTTT

clone_size: .
v_call: TRBV19
cdr3_length: 15
d_call: .
j_call: TRBJ2-2
cdr3_aa: CASSIENQRTGELFF
cdr3_nt: TGTGCCAGTAGTATCGAAAACCAAAGAACCGGGGAGCTGTTTTTT

clone_size: .
v_call: TRBV21-1
cdr3_length: 16
d_call: .
j_call: TRBJ2-7
cdr3_aa: CASSKARDRGPYEQYF
cdr3_nt: TGTGCCAGCAGCAAAGCGCGGGACAGGGGGCCCTACGAGCAGTACTTC

clone_size: once
v_call: TRBV4-3
cdr3_length: 19
d_call: .
j_call: TRBJ1-6
cdr3_aa: CASSQLRGVESSYNSPLHF
cdr3_nt: TGCGCCAGCAGCCAACTCCGGGGGGTAGAGAGCTCCTATAATTCACCCCTCCACTTT

clone_size: .
v_call: TRBV6-5
cdr3_length: 15
d_call: .
j_call: TRBJ2-6
cdr3_aa: CASSYALSGANVLTF
cdr3_nt: TGTGCCAGCAGTTACGCCCTCTCTGGGGCCAACGTCCTGACTTTC

clone_size: .
v_call: TRBV10-2
cdr3_length: 15
d_call: .
j_call: TRBJ1-3
cdr3_aa: CASSEGGGPGNTIYF
cdr3_nt: TGCGCCAGCAGTGAGGGGGGGGGACCTGGAAACACCATATATTTT

clone_size: .
v_call: TRBV5-1
cdr3_length: 17
d_call: TRBD2
j_call: TRBJ2-1
cdr3_aa: CASSLGASGARGNEQFF
cdr3_nt: TGCGCCAGCAGCTTGGGAGCTAGCGGGGCCCGGGGCAATGAGCAGTTCTTC

clone_size: .
v_call: TRBV14
cdr3_length: 16
d_call: TRBD2
j_call: TRBJ2-1
cdr3_aa: CASSQGSGGAYNEQFF
cdr3_nt: TGTGCCAGCAGCCAAGGATCCGGGGGGGCTTACAATGAGCAGTTCTTC

clone_size: .
v_call: TRBV13
cdr3_length: 13
d_call: .
j_call: TRBJ1-1
cdr3_aa: CASRERRGTEAFF
cdr3_nt: TGTGCCAGCAGGGAGAGACGGGGCACTGAAGCTTTCTTT

clone_size: .
v_call: TRBV11-1
cdr3_length: 16
d_call: TRBD1
j_call: TRBJ2-7
cdr3_aa: CASSWDGQGLGDEQYF
cdr3_nt: TGTGCCAGCAGCTGGGACGGACAGGGGTTGGGAGACGAGCAGTACTTC

clone_size: .
v_call: TRBV4-1
cdr3_length: 15
d_call: TRBD1
j_call: TRBJ1-4
cdr3_aa: CASSQAGTGNEKLFF
cdr3_nt: TGCGCCAGCAGCCAAGCCGGGACAGGGAACGAAAAACTGTTTTTT

clone_size: .
v_call: TRBV5-1
cdr3_length: 14
d_call: TRBD1
j_call: TRBJ2-7
cdr3_aa: CASSGQEVSYEQYF
cdr3_nt: TGCGCCAGCAGCGGACAGGAGGTTTCCTACGAGCAGTACTTC

clone_size: .
v_call: TRBV27
cdr3_length: 9
d_call: .
j_call: TRBJ1-6
cdr3_aa: CASKTPLHF
cdr3_nt: TGTGCCAGCAAAACACCCCTCCACTTT

clone_size: .
v_call: TRBV5-1
cdr3_length: 20
d_call: TRBD2
j_call: TRBJ2-7
cdr3_aa: CASSFLPRTSVSPPSYEQYF
cdr3_nt: TGCGCCAGCAGCTTCCTACCTAGGACTAGCGTTTCCCCGCCTTCGTACGAGCAGTACTTC

clone_size: .
v_call: TRBV6-1
cdr3_length: 14
d_call: .
j_call: TRBJ1-1
cdr3_aa: CASSEQGVQTEAFF
cdr3_nt: TGTGCCAGCAGTGAACAGGGAGTCCAGACTGAAGCTTTCTTT

clone_size: once
v_call: TRBV19
cdr3_length: 16
d_call: TRBD2
j_call: TRBJ2-5
cdr3_aa: CASSTGLAGERETQYF
cdr3_nt: TGTGCCAGTAGTACCGGACTAGCGGGAGAGCGAGAGACCCAGTACTTC

clone_size: .
v_call: TRBV11-2
cdr3_length: 14
d_call: .
j_call: TRBJ2-2
cdr3_aa: CASREQEITGELFF
cdr3_nt: TGTGCCAGCCGCGAACAGGAGATCACCGGGGAGCTGTTTTTT

clone_size: .
v_call: TRBV20-1
cdr3_length: 11
d_call: .
j_call: TRBJ2-7
cdr3_aa: CSGATTYEQYF
cdr3_nt: TGCAGTGGAGCGACGACCTACGAGCAGTACTTC